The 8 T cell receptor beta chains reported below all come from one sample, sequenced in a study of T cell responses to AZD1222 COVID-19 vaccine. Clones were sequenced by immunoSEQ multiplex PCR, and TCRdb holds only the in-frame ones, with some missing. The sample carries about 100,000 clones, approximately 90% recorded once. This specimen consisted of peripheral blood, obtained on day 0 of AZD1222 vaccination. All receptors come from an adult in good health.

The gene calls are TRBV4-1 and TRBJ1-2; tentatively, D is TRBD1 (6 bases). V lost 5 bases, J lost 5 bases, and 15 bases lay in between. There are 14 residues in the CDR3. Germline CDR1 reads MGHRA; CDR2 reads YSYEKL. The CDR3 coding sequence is TGCGCCAGCAGCATTCGGGGACAATGGTATGGCTACACCTTC. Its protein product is CASSIRGQWYGYTF.

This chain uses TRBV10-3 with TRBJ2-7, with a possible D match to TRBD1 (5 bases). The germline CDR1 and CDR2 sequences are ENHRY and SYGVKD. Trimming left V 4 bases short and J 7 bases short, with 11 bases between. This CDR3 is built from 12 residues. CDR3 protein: CAISGQGFEQYF. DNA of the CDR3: TGTGCCATCAGTGGGCAGGGTTTTGAGCAGTACTTC.

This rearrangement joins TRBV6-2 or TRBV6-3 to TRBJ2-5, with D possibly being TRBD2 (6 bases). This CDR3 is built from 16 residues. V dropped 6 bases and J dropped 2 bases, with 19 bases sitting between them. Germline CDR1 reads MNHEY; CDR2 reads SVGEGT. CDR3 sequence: CASSPGGSLSQETQYF. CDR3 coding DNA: TGTGCCAGCAGCCCCGGGGGTAGCCTATCACAAGAGACCCAGTACTTC.

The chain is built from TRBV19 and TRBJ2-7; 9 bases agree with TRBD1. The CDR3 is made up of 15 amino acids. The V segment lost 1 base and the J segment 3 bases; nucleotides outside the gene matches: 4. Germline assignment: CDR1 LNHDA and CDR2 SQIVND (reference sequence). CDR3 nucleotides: TGTGCCAGTAGTATAGGCGACAGGGGGGTCTACGAGCAGTACTTC. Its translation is CASSIGDRGVYEQYF.

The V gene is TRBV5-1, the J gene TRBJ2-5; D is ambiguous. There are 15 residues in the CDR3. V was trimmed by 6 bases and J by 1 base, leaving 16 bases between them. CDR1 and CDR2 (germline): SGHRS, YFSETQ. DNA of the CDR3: TGCGCCAGCAATCTTGCCCCATCGGGCCAAGAGACCCAGTACTTC. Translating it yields CASNLAPSGQETQYF.

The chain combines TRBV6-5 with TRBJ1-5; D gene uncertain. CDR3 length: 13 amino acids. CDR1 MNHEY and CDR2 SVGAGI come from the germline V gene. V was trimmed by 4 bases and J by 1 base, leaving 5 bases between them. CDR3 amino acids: CASSLDSNQPQHF. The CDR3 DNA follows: TGTGCCAGCAGTTTGGACAGCAATCAGCCCCAGCATTTT.

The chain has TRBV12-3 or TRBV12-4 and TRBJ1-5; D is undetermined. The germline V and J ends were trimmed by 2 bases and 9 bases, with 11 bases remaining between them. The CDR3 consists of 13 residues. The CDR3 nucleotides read TGTGCCAGCAGTTTAAGGGAAGGAGGGCCCCAGCATTTT. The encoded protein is CASSLREGGPQHF.

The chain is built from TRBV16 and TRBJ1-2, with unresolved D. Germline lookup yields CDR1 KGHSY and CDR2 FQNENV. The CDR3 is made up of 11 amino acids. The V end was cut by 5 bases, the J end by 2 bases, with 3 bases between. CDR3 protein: CASSNNYGYTF. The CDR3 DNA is TGTGCCAGCAGCAACAACTATGGCTACACCTTC.